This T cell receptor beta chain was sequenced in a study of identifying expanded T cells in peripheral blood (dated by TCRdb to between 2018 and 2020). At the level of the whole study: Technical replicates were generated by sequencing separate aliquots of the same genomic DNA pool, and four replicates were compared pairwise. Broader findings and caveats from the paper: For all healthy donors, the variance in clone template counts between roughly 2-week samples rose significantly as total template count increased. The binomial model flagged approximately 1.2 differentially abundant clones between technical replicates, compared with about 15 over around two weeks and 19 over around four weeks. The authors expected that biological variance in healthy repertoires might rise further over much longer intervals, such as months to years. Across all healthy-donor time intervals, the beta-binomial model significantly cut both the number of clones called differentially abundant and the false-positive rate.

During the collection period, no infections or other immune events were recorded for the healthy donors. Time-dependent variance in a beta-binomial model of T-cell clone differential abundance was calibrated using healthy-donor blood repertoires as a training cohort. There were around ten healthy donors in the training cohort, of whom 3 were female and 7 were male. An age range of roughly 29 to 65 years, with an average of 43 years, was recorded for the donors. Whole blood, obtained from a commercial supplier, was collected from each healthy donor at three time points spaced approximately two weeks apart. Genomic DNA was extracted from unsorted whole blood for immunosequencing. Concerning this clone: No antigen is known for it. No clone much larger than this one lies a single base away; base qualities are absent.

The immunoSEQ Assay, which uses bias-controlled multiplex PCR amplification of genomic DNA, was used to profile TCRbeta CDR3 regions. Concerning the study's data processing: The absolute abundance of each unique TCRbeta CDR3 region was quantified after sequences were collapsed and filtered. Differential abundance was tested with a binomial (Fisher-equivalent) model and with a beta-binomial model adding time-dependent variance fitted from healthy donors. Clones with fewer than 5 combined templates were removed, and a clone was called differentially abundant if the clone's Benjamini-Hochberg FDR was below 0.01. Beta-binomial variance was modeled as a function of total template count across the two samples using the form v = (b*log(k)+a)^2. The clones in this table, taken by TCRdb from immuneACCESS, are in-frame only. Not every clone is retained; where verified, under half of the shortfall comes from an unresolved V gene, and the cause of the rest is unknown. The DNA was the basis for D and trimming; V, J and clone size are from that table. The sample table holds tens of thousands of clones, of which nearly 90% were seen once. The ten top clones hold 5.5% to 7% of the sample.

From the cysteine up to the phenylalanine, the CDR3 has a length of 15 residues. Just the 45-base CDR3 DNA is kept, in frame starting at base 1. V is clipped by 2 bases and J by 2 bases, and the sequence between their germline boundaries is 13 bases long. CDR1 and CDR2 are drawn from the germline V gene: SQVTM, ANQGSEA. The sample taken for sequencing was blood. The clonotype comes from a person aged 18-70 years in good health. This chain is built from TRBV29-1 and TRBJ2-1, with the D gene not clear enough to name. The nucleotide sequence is TGCAGCGTTGAATCGGGTCAGCTTCCCTACAATGAGCAGTTCTTC. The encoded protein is CSVESGQLPYNEQFF.